This T cell receptor beta chain was found in a study of T cells after somatic rescue of genetic block. Profiling relied on immunoSEQ multiplex PCR, and the TCRdb table lists in-frame clones only, not all of them. The sample has about 110,000 clones; about 90% are singletons. This sequence originates from a woman between 18 and 29 years old. Input material: peripheral blood mononuclear cells (PBMCs).

The chain's CDR3 is CAWNGQGAGEQYF. CDR3 bases: TGTGCCTGGAACGGGCAGGGGGCTGGCGAGCAGTACTTC. This chain links TRBV30 with TRBJ2-7; 8 nucleotides align to TRBD1. Germline V CDR1 and CDR2: GTSNPN, SVGIG (reference sequence). V was pared by 4 bases and J by 6 bases, with 8 bases of the junction left unmatched. This CDR3 region has 13 residues.